This T cell receptor beta chain originates from a study of identical twins. Study conclusions and caveats: Weaker excess sharing between twins was seen in beta out-of-frame sequences.

TCRdb passed the 5' RACE reads through MiXCR, listing each CDR3 protein once. This repertoire shows 460,000 or so distinct CDR3 sequences, 14% found once; its top ten account for 0.4% to 0.55%. In regard to this clonotype: The antigen is not known. One end of the junction does not line up with germline, which may come from a read error.

In every case, the donor was a healthy Caucasian. The length of the CDR3 is 16 residues. Germline CDR1 reads SGHTA; CDR2 reads FQGNSA. These same records also appear under a second study, on yellow fever vaccine responses in identical twins.

The rearrangement joins TRBV7-2 to TRBJ2-5, with 11 positions matching TRBD2. The clonotype was recovered from a woman under 30 in good health. Sequencing was carried out using CD4+ T cells sorted from blood. The CDR3 region has the DNA TGTGCCAGCAGCTTTTTTTCTAGCGGGGGGCAAGAGACCCTGTACTTC. Its translation is CASSFFSSGGQETLYF.